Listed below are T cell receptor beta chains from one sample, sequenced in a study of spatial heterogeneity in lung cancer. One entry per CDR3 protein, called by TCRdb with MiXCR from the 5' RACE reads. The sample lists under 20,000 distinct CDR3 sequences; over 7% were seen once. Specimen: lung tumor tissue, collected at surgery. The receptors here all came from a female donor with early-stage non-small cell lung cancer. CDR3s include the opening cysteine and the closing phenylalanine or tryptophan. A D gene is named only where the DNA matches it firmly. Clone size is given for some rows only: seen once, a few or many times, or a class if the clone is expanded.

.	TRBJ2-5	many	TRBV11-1	CASSLEGEETQYF	TGTGCCAGCAGCTTAGAAGGGGAAGAGACCCAGTACTTC
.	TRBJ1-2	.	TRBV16	CASSPQIANYGYTF	TGTGCCAGCAGCCCTCAAATAGCTAACTATGGCTACACCTTC
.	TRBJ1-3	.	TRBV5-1	CASRGLNSGNTIYF	TGCGCCAGCCGAGGATTGAACTCTGGAAACACCATATATTTT
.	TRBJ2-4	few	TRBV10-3	CAISEVQGNIQYF	TGTGCCATCAGTGAGGTACAGGGAAACATTCAGTACTTC
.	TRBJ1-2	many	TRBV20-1	CSASGDYGYTF	TGCAGTGCTAGCGGGGACTATGGCTACACCTTC
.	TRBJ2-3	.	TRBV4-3	CASSQDSAPYTDTQYF	TGCGCCAGCAGCCAAGACTCGGCCCCTTACACAGATACGCAGTATTTT
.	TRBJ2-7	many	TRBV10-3	CAMAEGTSYEQYF	TGTGCCATGGCGGAGGGAACATCCTACGAGCAGTACTTC
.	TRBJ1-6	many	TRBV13	CASSSQGPYNSPLHF	TGTGCCAGCAGCTCACAGGGTCCCTATAATTCACCCCTCCACTTT
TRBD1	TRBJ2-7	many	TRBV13	CASSSRQGFSYEQYF	TGTGCCAGCAGCTCCCGACAGGGATTCTCCTACGAGCAGTACTTC
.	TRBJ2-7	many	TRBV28	CASSPKTDTYEQYF	TGTGCCAGCAGTCCTAAGACGGACACCTACGAGCAGTACTTC
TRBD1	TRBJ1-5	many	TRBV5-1	CASSSGTGDRIQHF	TGCGCCAGCAGCTCCGGGACAGGGGACCGAATCCAGCATTTT
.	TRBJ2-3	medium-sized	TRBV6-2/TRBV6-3	CASSTGDTQYF	TGTGCCAGCTCTACAGGGGATACGCAGTATTTT
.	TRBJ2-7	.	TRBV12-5	CASGPPWEQYF	TGTGCTAGTGGTCCCCCCTGGGAGCAGTACTTC
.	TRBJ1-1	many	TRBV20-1	CSARRPPSPRPGQIMNTEAFF	TGCAGTGCTAGAAGACCGCCCTCCCCCAGACCCGGACAGATCATGAACACTGAAGCTTTCTTT
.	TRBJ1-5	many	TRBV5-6	CASSNGGPRPQPQHF	TGTGCCAGCAGTAACGGCGGACCCAGGCCTCAGCCCCAGCATTTT
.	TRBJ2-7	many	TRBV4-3	CASSQEFGYEQYF	TGCGCCAGCAGCCAAGAGTTCGGGTACGAGCAGTACTTC
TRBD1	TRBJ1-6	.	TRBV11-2	CASSSYRGQGSPLHF	TGTGCCAGCAGCTCGTACAGGGGCCAGGGTTCACCCCTCCACTTT
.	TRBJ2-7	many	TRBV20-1	CSARDPGPTSYEQYF	TGCAGTGCTAGAGACCCCGGGCCCACGAGTTACGAGCAGTACTTC
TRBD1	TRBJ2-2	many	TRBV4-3	CASSQGPGTGFNTGELFF	TGCGCCAGCAGCCAAGGACCAGGGACAGGGTTTAACACCGGGGAGCTGTTTTTT
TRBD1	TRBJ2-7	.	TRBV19	CASSIAAGTGAISEQYF	TGTGCCAGTAGTATAGCCGCCGGGACAGGGGCTATCTCCGAGCAGTACTTC
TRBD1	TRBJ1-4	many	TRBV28	CASSFGTGPNEKLFF	TGTGCCAGCAGTTTTGGGACAGGGCCTAATGAAAAACTGTTTTTT
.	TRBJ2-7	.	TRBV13	CASSQTRDGSYEQYF	TGTGCCAGCAGCCAGACAAGGGACGGCTCCTACGAGCAGTACTTC
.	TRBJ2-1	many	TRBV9	CASSVEPRTDNEQFF	TGTGCCAGCAGCGTAGAGCCAAGGACGGACAATGAGCAGTTCTTC
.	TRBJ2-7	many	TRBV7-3	CASSLRAVHEQYF	TGTGCCAGCAGCTTGCGCGCAGTCCACGAGCAGTACTTC
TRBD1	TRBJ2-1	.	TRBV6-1	CASSERAGGTYNEQFF	TGTGCCAGCAGTGAACGTGCAGGGGGCACCTACAATGAGCAGTTCTTC
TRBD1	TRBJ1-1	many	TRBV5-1	CASSLYGQGTEAFF	TGCGCCAGCAGCTTGTACGGACAGGGGACTGAAGCTTTCTTT
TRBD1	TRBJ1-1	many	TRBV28	CASSPGTGLTEAFF	TGTGCCAGCAGTCCGGGGACAGGGCTCACTGAAGCTTTCTTT
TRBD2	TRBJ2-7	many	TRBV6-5	CASSRGGSAYEQYF	TGTGCCAGCTCACGGGGGGGCTCCGCCTACGAGCAGTACTTC
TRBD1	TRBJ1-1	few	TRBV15	CATSRDPGQGAFF	TGTGCCACCAGCAGAGACCCGGGACAGGGGGCTTTCTTT
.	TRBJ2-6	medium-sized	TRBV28	CASSRLSGANVLTF	TGTGCCAGCAGTAGGCTCTCTGGGGCCAACGTCCTGACTTTC
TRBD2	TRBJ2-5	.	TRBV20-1	CSARDWGTSQETQYF	TGCAGTGCTAGAGATTGGGGGACTAGCCAGGAGACCCAGTACTTC
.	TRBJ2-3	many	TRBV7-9	CASSLDWRAGDPTDTQYF	TGTGCCAGCAGCTTAGACTGGCGAGCGGGCGACCCCACAGATACGCAGTATTTT
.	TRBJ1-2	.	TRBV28	CASCRRTYGYTF	TGTGCCAGCTGCAGGAGAACATATGGCTACACCTTC
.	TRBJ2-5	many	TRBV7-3	CASSLLSQETQYF	TGTGCCAGCAGCTTGCTATCACAAGAGACCCAGTACTTC
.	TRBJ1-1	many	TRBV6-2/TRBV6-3	CASGWRTEAFF	TGTGCCAGCGGTTGGAGGACTGAAGCTTTCTTT
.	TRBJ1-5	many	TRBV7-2	CASSLEAGVNQPQHF	TGTGCCAGCAGCTTAGAGGCAGGAGTAAATCAGCCCCAGCATTTT
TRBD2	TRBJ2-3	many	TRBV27	CASRNPGTSAQYF	TGTGCCAGCAGGAACCCGGGAACTAGCGCGCAGTATTTT
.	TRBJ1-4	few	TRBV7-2	CASSPRRTEKLFF	TGTGCCAGCAGCCCTCGACGGACTGAAAAACTGTTTTTT
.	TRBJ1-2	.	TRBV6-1	CASSEDDSPGHYGYTF	TGTGCCAGCAGTGAAGACGACAGCCCCGGTCACTATGGCTACACCTTC
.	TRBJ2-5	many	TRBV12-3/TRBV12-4	CASSPTPRETQYF	TGTGCCAGCAGTCCCACTCCAAGGGAGACCCAGTACTTC
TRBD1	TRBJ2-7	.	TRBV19	CASSYTGESSYEQYF	TGTGCCAGTAGTTACACAGGGGAGAGCTCCTACGAGCAGTACTTC
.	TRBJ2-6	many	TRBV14	CASSRTGLGANVLTF	TGTGCCAGCAGCCGCACAGGGTTAGGGGCCAACGTCCTGACTTTC
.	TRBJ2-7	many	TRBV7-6	CASSLGPNYEQYF	TGTGCCAGCAGCTTAGGTCCTAACTACGAGCAGTACTTC
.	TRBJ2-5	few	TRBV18	CASFTTGAKTQYF	TGTGCCAGTTTCACGACAGGAGCGAAGACCCAGTACTTC
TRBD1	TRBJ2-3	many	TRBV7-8	CASSLDSRGQRNTDTQYF	TGTGCCAGCAGCTTAGACTCAAGGGGGCAAAGGAACACAGATACGCAGTATTTT
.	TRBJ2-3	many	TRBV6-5	CASSLEYSDTQYF	TGTGCCAGCAGCTTGGAGTACTCAGATACGCAGTATTTT
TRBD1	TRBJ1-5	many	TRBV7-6	CASSEGQVNQPQHF	TGTGCCAGCAGCGAAGGACAGGTCAATCAGCCCCAGCATTTT
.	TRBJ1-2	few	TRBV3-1	CASSRGLGLQRGYTF	TGTGCCAGCAGCCGGGGGCTGGGACTGCAACGGGGCTACACCTTC
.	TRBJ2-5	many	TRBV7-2	CASSSSGHTQETQYF	TGTGCCAGCAGCTCTTCGGGACATACTCAAGAGACCCAGTACTTC
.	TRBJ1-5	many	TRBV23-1	CASSQSAAVNQPQHF	TGCGCCAGCAGTCAATCCGCGGCCGTAAATCAGCCCCAGCATTTT